This entry lists 20 T cell receptor beta chains sequenced from one sample in a study of low-dose radiotherapy and immunotherapy resistance in tumors. Stated time point: before trial treatment. Primers used for first-strand cDNA, a TRAV- and TRBV-specific set, covered both alpha and beta chains. Over about 19 PCR cycles, TCRs were amplified from a constant-region primer and V-primer adapter. TCRdb reanalysed the reads using MiXCR and keeps one entry per CDR3 protein. The repertoire includes roughly 36,000 distinct CDR3 sequences, around a third of them detected once, and 3.5% to 4.5% sits in the top ten. The starting material was PBMCs, obtained before treatment. Receptors originate from a male donor with gallbladder cancer.

Comment on this clonotype: This likely traces to a read error, being one base from a far larger clone. V usage is TRBV4-3 and J usage is TRBJ2-5; TRBD2 agrees at 8 bases. There are 15 residues in the CDR3. The germline CDR1 and CDR2 sequences are LGHNA and YSLEER. V trimming: 1 base; J trimming: 11 bases; junction bases outside the gene matches: 12. CDR3 sequence reads: CASSQGTSYYNEQYF. The DNA for the CDR3 is TGCGCCAGCAGCCAAGGGACTAGCTACTACAATGAGCAGTACTTC.

V usage is TRBV5-1 and J usage is TRBJ2-7; 10 bases match TRBD1. This CDR3 spans 16 amino acids. Losses at the gene ends were 4 bases for V and 2 bases for J; bases not matched to a gene: 9. Germline loops: CDR1 SGHRS, CDR2 YFSETQ. CDR3 in DNA: TGCGCCAGCAGCGTGGACGGGACAGGGGTCCCCTACGAGCAGTACTTC. It translates to CASSVDGTGVPYEQYF.

This clonotype was found once. This chain connects TRBV5-1 to TRBJ2-7; 8 bases line up with TRBD1. Trimming at V came to 4 bases and at J to 2 bases, leaving 5 bases not matched to a gene. The CDR3 extends over 14 amino acids. The germline V gene has CDR1 SGHRS and CDR2 YFSETQ. CDR3 DNA sequence: TGCGCCAGCAGCGGGGGACAGGTGGCCTACGAGCAGTACTTC. This encodes CASSGGQVAYEQYF.

At least ten counts were recorded for this clonotype. This chain connects TRBV19 to TRBJ1-5; TRBD1 is a possible D gene (5 bases). V was trimmed by 5 bases and J by 9 bases, leaving 14 bases between them. This CDR3 is 13 amino acids long. Germline CDR1 is LNHDA and CDR2 is SQIVND (reference sequence). CDR3 bases: TGTGCCAGTAGTCGGGCCCGGGGGGGGCCCCAGCATTTT. Its translation: CASSRARGGPQHF.

The rearrangement joins TRBV21-1 to TRBJ2-1; the D call of TRBD2 is as the table states it, not checked on the DNA. TRBV21-1 is an annotated pseudogene. CDR3 length: 19 residues. The CDR3 spells CASSKPHRGLAGLKNEQFF. The DNA of the CDR3 is TGTGCCAGCAGCAAACCGCACAGGGGACTAGCGGGGCTTAAGAATGAGCAGTTCTTC.

Worth noting for this clonotype: This sequence is one base from a far larger clone and is likely a read error. The V gene is TRBV6-5, the J gene TRBJ1-5, with D unresolved. Trimming pared 5 bases from V and 8 bases from J, leaving 16 bases between. The CDR3 loop spans 14 amino acids. Germline-derived CDR1 and CDR2 are MNHEY and SVGAGI. The CDR3 sequence is CASSDGRVGKPQHF. The CDR3 DNA sequence: TGTGCCAGCAGTGATGGGCGGGTGGGGAAGCCCCAGCATTTT.

This clonotype showed up many times. The rearrangement links TRBV5-1 to TRBJ2-5; TRBD2 might be the D (5 bases). The germline V gene has CDR1 SGHRS and CDR2 YFSETQ. The CDR3 runs to 14 residues. The germline V and J ends were trimmed by 4 bases and 2 bases, with 12 bases remaining between them. The CDR3 loop is CASSRGSRQETQYF. The CDR3 bases are TGCGCCAGCAGCCGAGGGAGCAGACAAGAGACCCAGTACTTC.

This clonotype was counted many times. The chain links TRBV23-1 to TRBJ2-7; 7 bases line up with TRBD1. TRBV23-1 is recorded as an ORF, its role being uncertain. The V gene end was trimmed by 0 bases and the J gene end by 6 bases; junction bases not matched to a gene: 8. This CDR3 comprises 15 residues. The CDR3 DNA reads TGCGCCAGCAGTCAATCATGCCGGGACAGATCCGAGCAGTACTTC. Residues: CASSQSCRDRSEQYF.

This clonotype occurred many times. The chain is built from TRBV5-1 and TRBJ2-7, with D perhaps being TRBD1 or TRBD2 (6 bases each). Trimming left V 4 bases short and J 2 bases short, with 16 bases between. CDR1 is SGHRS and CDR2 is YFSETQ in the germline V gene. CDR3 length equals 15 residues. CDR3 sequence: CASSPSGGETYEQYF. The CDR3 bases are TGCGCCAGCAGCCCTTCCGGGGGCGAGACCTACGAGCAGTACTTC.

A word on this clonotype: It is likely a read error: a sequence one base away is far more abundant. The chain combines TRBV6-4 with TRBJ2-7, with D tentatively TRBD1 or TRBD2 (5 bases each). V lost 10 bases, J lost 6 bases, and 16 bases lay in between. CDR3 length: 12 amino acids. The germline CDR1 and CDR2 sequences are MRHNA and SNTAGT. The CDR3 region is CAIRDGPTEQYF. In nucleotides, the CDR3 is TGTGCCATCAGGGACGGCCCGACCGAGCAGTACTTC.

About this clonotype itself: This is likely an artifact of a read error, given a far larger clone one base away. The gene calls are TRBV5-3 and TRBJ2-2; possibly TRBD2 for D (5 bases). TRBV5-3 is filed as an ORF, its function uncertain. This CDR3 is 14 amino acids long. The CDR3 bases are TGTGGCAGCGGAGTCACCCGGTCGGGCGGGGAGCTGTTTTTT. Translated, it gives CGSGVTRSGGELFF.

The chain has TRBV20-1 and TRBJ2-3; tentatively, D is TRBD1 or TRBD2 (5 bases each). Germline V gives CDR1 DFQATT, CDR2 SNEGSKA (reference sequence). Trimming took off 3 bases at V and 0 bases at J, with 10 bases between the two ends. This CDR3 comprises 14 residues. The CDR3 loop reads CSASGGGSTDTQYF. The CDR3 region has the DNA TGCAGTGCTAGCGGTGGGGGAAGCACAGATACGCAGTATTTT.

This chain connects TRBV12-3 or TRBV12-4 to TRBJ1-1; D ambiguous. This CDR3 has 11 residues. V shed 5 bases and J shed 3 bases, with 4 bases lying between them. CDR3: CASSQHTEAFF. CDR3 coding DNA: TGTGCCAGCAGTCAACACACTGAAGCTTTCTTT.

This clonotype was observed many times. The V gene is TRBV7-9, the J gene TRBJ2-5, with D unresolved. The V end lost 5 bases, the J end lost 5 bases, and 15 bases lay between the germline ends. Looked up from germline, CDR1 is SEHNR and CDR2 is FQNEAQ (reference sequence). The CDR3 extends over 14 amino acids. The CDR3 DNA follows: TGTGCCAGCAGCGCCCCAGGTGGCCGGGAGACCCAGTACTTC. It specifies CASSAPGGRETQYF.

This clonotype has only a few counts. The gene calls are TRBV18 and TRBJ2-1; D not certain. Germline CDR1 is KGHSH and CDR2 is LQKENI. The CDR3 has 13 residues. V was pared by 6 bases and J by 2 bases, with 8 bases between. CDR3 loop: CASSGSTYNEQFF. CDR3 nucleotide sequence: TGTGCCAGCTCTGGATCCACCTACAATGAGCAGTTCTTC.

This clonotype was seen many times. The rearrangement uses TRBV6-2 or TRBV6-3 and TRBJ1-6; 9 nucleotides line up with TRBD1. Looked up from germline, CDR1 is MNHEY and CDR2 is SVGEGT. CDR3 length equals 15 residues. The J segment lost 4 bases and the V segment lost 5 bases, leaving 3 bases of the junction unmatched. DNA of the CDR3: TGTGCCAGCAGTCCCGGGACAGGGTATAATTCACCCCTCCACTTT. This encodes CASSPGTGYNSPLHF.

This clonotype has a count of ten or more. V usage is TRBV30 and J usage is TRBJ2-5; 11 bases line up with TRBD2. Germline V gives CDR1 GTSNPN, CDR2 SVGIG (reference sequence). The CDR3 contains 14 residues. The junction had 5 bases not matched to a gene; V was cut back by 5 bases and J by 3 bases. CDR3 DNA: TGTGCCTGGGGGAGGGGACTAGCGGAAGAGACCCAGTACTTC. Amino acids: CAWGRGLAEETQYF.

This clonotype was seen repeatedly, ten times or more. The V call is TRBV7-9, the J call TRBJ2-7; D may be TRBD2 (6 bases). V lost 1 base and J lost 0, with 10 bases in between. Germline assignment: CDR1 SEHNR and CDR2 FQNEAQ (reference sequence). This CDR3 has 15 amino acids. The CDR3 reads CASSLVRGSSYEQYF. CDR3 nucleotide sequence: TGTGCCAGCAGCTTAGTTCGGGGGAGCTCCTACGAGCAGTACTTC.

Comments on this clonotype: One end of the junction does not line up with germline, which may come from a read error. In DNA form, the CDR3 reads TGTGCCAGCAGTCCCCAGGGCCTCTCTAATGGAAAACTGTTTTTT. This codes for CASSPQGLSNGKLFF. The chain is built from TRBV12-3 or TRBV12-4 and TRBJ1-4, with D maybe TRBD1 (5 bases). The CDR3 is made up of 15 amino acids.

This clonotype was seen ten or more times. The CDR3 reads CASSLIRETYNEQFF. The CDR3 coding sequence is TGTGCCAGCAGCTTAATCAGGGAAACTTACAATGAGCAGTTCTTC. The chain is built from TRBV7-8 and TRBJ2-1; a weak D match, TRBD1 (5 bases). V was cut by 2 bases and J by 4 bases, with 12 bases left in between. The CDR3 totals 15 residues. Germline V gene sequence: CDR1 SGHVS, CDR2 FQNEAQ. The full variable domain, with the rest looked up from reference TRBV7-8 and TRBJ2-1, is GAGVSQSPRYKVAKRGQDVALRCDPISGHVSLFWYQQALGQGPEFLTYFQNEAQLDKSGLPSDRFFAERPEGSVSTLKIQRTQQEDSAVYLCASSLIRETYNEQFFGPGTRLTVL.